This passage covers 19 T cell receptor beta chains from one sample sequenced in a study of CD8+ T cells in alopecia areata. Once RNA had been extracted, it was reverse transcribed into cDNA to act as the sequencing template. Profiling relied on immunoSEQ multiplex PCR, and the TCRdb table lists in-frame clones only, not all of them. Here the sample spans 150,000 to 200,000 clones, roughly 60% being singletons. The sample consisted of CD4+ T cells sorted from blood. Receptors originate from a human donor in good health.

The sample holds a few counts of this clone. V usage is TRBV19 and J usage is TRBJ2-2, with 10 nucleotides matching TRBD2. V dropped 5 bases and J dropped 6; count of bases not matched to a gene: 9. The germline V gene has CDR1 LNHDA and CDR2 SQIVND (reference sequence). This CDR3 region has 16 residues. In DNA, the CDR3 is TGTGCCAGTAGTGCATCGGGACTAGCGACCCCCGGGGAGCTGTTTTTT. Translating gives CASSASGLATPGELFF.

A few counts support this clone. The chain employs TRBV5-1 and TRBJ2-1, with 8 nucleotides matching TRBD2. CDR3 size: 16 residues. With 4 bases clipped from V and 1 base from J, the junction kept 7 bases outside the gene matches. The germline CDR1 and CDR2 sequences are SGHRS and YFSETQ. The CDR3, as DNA: TGCGCCAGCAGCCCCGCGGGAGGTAGGTCCTACAATGAGCAGTTCTTC. Encoded protein: CASSPAGGRSYNEQFF.

The chain joins TRBV18 to TRBJ2-7; D remains unclear. Trimming removed 4 bases at V and 5 bases at J, with 12 bases between. The CDR3 has 13 residues. Germline V gene lookup returns CDR1 KGHSH and CDR2 LQKENI. The CDR3: CASSRQARDEQYF. The CDR3, as DNA: TGTGCCAGCTCACGCCAGGCCCGGGACGAGCAGTACTTC.

The chain recombines TRBV7-2 with TRBJ1-4; D gene uncertain. The CDR3 extends over 14 amino acids. Trimming shortened V by 1 base and J by 8 bases, and 11 bases separated the two germline ends. Germline V gene sequence: CDR1 SGHTA, CDR2 FQGNSA. CDR3 in DNA: TGTGCCAGCAGCTTAGGTGCGAAGGGCGAAAAACTGTTTTTT. Its translation is CASSLGAKGEKLFF.

V usage is TRBV30 and J usage is TRBJ1-5, with a weak D call TRBD1 (6 bases). This CDR3 is built from 15 residues. Germline loops: CDR1 GTSNPN, CDR2 SVGIG (reference sequence). Trimming took 0 bases from V and 3 from J, leaving 12 bases between them. CDR3: CAWSVRTADNQPQHF. DNA for the CDR3: TGTGCCTGGAGTGTACGGACAGCGGACAATCAGCCCCAGCATTTT.

This clone was recorded a few times. The J gene is TRBJ2-4, the V gene TRBV6-5, with TRBD2 matching 7 bases. From germline, CDR1 is MNHEY and CDR2 SVGAGI. The CDR3 consists of 13 residues. V gave up 6 bases and J gave up 8 bases; unmatched junction bases: 7. Written as DNA, the CDR3 is TGTGCCAGCAGCCGCTCCCGGGGGGACATTCAGTACTTC. It yields the protein CASSRSRGDIQYF.

The chain employs TRBV29-1 and TRBJ1-2; D possibly corresponds to TRBD1 (5 bases). Germline V gives CDR1 SQVTM, CDR2 ANQGSEA. Trimming left V 5 bases short and J 8 bases short, with 15 bases between. There are 12 residues in the CDR3. The CDR3 DNA follows: TGCAGCGTTCGTACGGGGGGAGGAGGCTACACCTTC. It specifies CSVRTGGGGYTF. Using reference TRBV29-1 and TRBJ1-2 for the parts outside the CDR3, the full variable domain is SAVISQKPSRDICQRGTSLTIQCQVDSQVTMMFWYRQQPGQSLTLIATANQGSEATYESGFVIDKFPISRPNLTFSTLTVSNMSPEDSSIYLCSVRTGGGGYTFGSGTRLTVV.

This clone was seen more than once but under ten times. The rearrangement links TRBV2 to TRBJ2-7; D is ambiguous. Germline CDR1 reads SNHLY; CDR2 reads FYNNEI. This CDR3 region has 13 residues. V was clipped by 1 base and J by 2 bases, with 6 bases between them. The CDR3 coding sequence is TGTGCCAGCAGTGAAGACGTACCCTACGAGCAGTACTTC. Protein product: CASSEDVPYEQYF.

This clone was observed a few times. The rearrangement uses TRBV9 and TRBJ2-3, with D hard to call. From germline, CDR1 is SGDLS and CDR2 YYNGEE. The length of the CDR3 is 12 residues. The V end was cut by 1 base, the J end by 6 bases, with 6 bases between. The CDR3 loop is CASSVFTDTQYF. The DNA of the CDR3 is TGTGCCAGCAGCGTATTCACCGATACGCAGTATTTT.

J is TRBJ1-2 and V is TRBV29-1; D ambiguous. CDR1 is SQVTM, CDR2 ANQGSEA, per germline. This CDR3 comprises 13 residues. The ends were cut back, 2 bases at V and 4 bases at J, with 11 bases in the middle. In DNA, the CDR3 is TGCAGCGTTGAAAGGCCTGAGGGCTATGGCTACACCTTC. Protein: CSVERPEGYGYTF.

This clone was picked up a small number of times. The chain joins TRBV30 to TRBJ1-2; D remains unclear. The germline V and J ends were trimmed by 5 bases and 8 bases, with 15 bases remaining between them. Germline-derived CDR1 and CDR2 are GTSNPN and SVGIG (reference sequence). CDR3 length: 12 residues. This chain's CDR3 is CAWAGPLSGYTF. Written as DNA, the CDR3 is TGTGCCTGGGCCGGGCCTTTAAGCGGCTACACCTTC. The entire variable domain, with the rest obtained from reference TRBV30 and TRBJ1-2, is as follows: SQTIHQWPATLVQPVGSPLSLECTVEGTSNPNLYWYRQAAGRGLQLLFYSVGIGQISSEVPQNLSASRPQDRQFILSSKKLLLSDSGFYLCAWAGPLSGYTFGSGTRLTVV.

This clone is labeled as medium-sized (0.01 to 0.1%). V gene TRBV2 combines with J gene TRBJ2-6; 9 positions agree with TRBD2. CDR1 and CDR2 (germline): SNHLY, FYNNEI. The trim removed 8 bases at V and 0 bases at J, leaving 14 bases unmatched. The length of the CDR3 is 19 residues. CDR3 amino acids: CASGREGLRIASGANVLTF. The CDR3 DNA follows: TGTGCCAGCGGGCGGGAGGGACTCAGAATAGCCTCTGGGGCCAACGTCCTGACTTTC. Together with reference TRBV2 and TRBJ2-6, the CDR3 gives the full variable domain: EPEVTQTPSHQVTQMGQEVILRCVPISNHLYFYWYRQILGQKVEFLVSFYNNEISEKSEIFDDQFSVERPDGSNFTLKIRSTKLEDSAMYFCASGREGLRIASGANVLTFGAGSRLTVL.

The chain has TRBV4-1 and TRBJ2-6; 7 bases are shared with TRBD1. Trimming cost V 4 bases and J 0 bases; bases outside gene matches: 6. This CDR3 is 17 amino acids long. Germline V CDR1 and CDR2: MGHRA, YSYEKL. For the CDR3, the DNA is TGCGCCAGCAGCCGACAGGGAACAGGCTCTGGGGCCAACGTCCTGACTTTC. Residues: CASSRQGTGSGANVLTF.

The chain carries TRBV5-1 and TRBJ2-5; D may be TRBD2 (5 bases). Germline values: CDR1 SGHRS, CDR2 YFSETQ. The CDR3 length is 14 residues. V gave up 5 bases and J gave up 0 bases, with 11 bases separating them. This chain's CDR3 is CASRLANNQETQYF. In DNA, the CDR3 is TGCGCCAGCAGGTTAGCGAATAACCAAGAGACCCAGTACTTC.

V and J are TRBV29-1 and TRBJ2-5, with 9 bases matching TRBD1. V shed 6 bases, J shed 4 bases, and the junction held 12 bases outside the gene matches. The CDR3 totals 15 residues. Germline V gives CDR1 SQVTM, CDR2 ANQGSEA. Here the CDR3 DNA reads TGCAGCGTGATCCGGGACAGGGCCCAAGGAGAGACCCAGTACTTC. It yields the protein CSVIRDRAQGETQYF. Full variable domain (rest looked up from reference TRBV29-1 and TRBJ2-5): SAVISQKPSRDICQRGTSLTIQCQVDSQVTMMFWYRQQPGQSLTLIATANQGSEATYESGFVIDKFPISRPNLTFSTLTVSNMSPEDSSIYLCSVIRDRAQGETQYFGPGTRLLVL.

The chain uses TRBV5-1 and TRBJ2-5; D remains unclear. Trimming took off 2 bases at V and 1 base at J, with 6 bases between the two ends. This CDR3 comprises 13 residues. Germline CDR1 SGHRS, CDR2 YFSETQ. The CDR3 is CASSFLFQETQYF. The CDR3 DNA sequence: TGCGCCAGCAGCTTCCTATTCCAAGAGACCCAGTACTTC. Based on the CDR3 plus reference TRBV5-1 and TRBJ2-5, the full variable domain is KAGVTQTPRYLIKTRGQQVTLSCSPISGHRSVSWYQQTPGQGLQFLFEYFSETQRNKGNFPGRFSGRQFSNSRSEMNVSTLELGDSALYLCASSFLFQETQYFGPGTRLLVL.

V and J are TRBV7-9 and TRBJ2-1; D ambiguous. Trimming stripped 3 bases from V and 4 bases from J, with 7 bases between. Per germline, CDR1 SEHNR and CDR2 FQNEAQ (reference sequence). CDR3 length equals 13 residues. CDR3 bases: TGTGCCAGCAGCTTTGGGCCTTACAATGAGCAGTTCTTC. Translation gives CASSFGPYNEQFF.

This sequence joins TRBV11-3 and TRBJ2-1, with a possible D match to TRBD1 (5 bases). This CDR3 has 15 amino acids. Trimming cost V 5 bases and J 2 bases, with 13 bases left between them. Per germline, CDR1 SGHNT and CDR2 YENEEA. CDR3 nucleotide sequence: TGTGCCAGCAGCGTCGACAGCTTTGCCTACAATGAGCAGTTCTTC. Residues: CASSVDSFAYNEQFF.

V gene TRBV7-6 combines with J gene TRBJ1-2; D may be TRBD1 (5 bases). The CDR3 totals 15 residues. Germline assignment: CDR1 SGHVS and CDR2 FNYEAQ. The V end was cut by 0 bases, the J end by 4 bases, with 12 bases between. The CDR3, as DNA: TGTGCCAGCAGCTTAGCCCCAGGGAAAGGCTATGGCTACACCTTC. Translation gives CASSLAPGKGYGYTF. Full variable domain (rest looked up from reference TRBV7-6 and TRBJ1-2): GAGVSQSPRYKVTKRGQDVALRCDPISGHVSLYWYRQALGQGPEFLTYFNYEAQQDKSGLPNDRFSAERPEGSISTLTIQRTEQRDSAMYRCASSLAPGKGYGYTFGSGTRLTVV.